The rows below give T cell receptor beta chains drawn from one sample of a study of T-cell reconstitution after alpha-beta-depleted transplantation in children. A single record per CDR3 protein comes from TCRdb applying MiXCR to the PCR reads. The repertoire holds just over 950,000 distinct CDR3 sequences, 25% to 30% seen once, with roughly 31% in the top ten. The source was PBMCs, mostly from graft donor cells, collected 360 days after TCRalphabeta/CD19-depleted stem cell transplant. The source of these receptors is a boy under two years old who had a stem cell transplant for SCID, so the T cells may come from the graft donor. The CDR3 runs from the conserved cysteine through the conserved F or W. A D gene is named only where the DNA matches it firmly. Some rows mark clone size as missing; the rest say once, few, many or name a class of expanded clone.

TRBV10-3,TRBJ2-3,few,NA,CAISFGITDTQYF,TGTGCCATCAGCTTCGGGATTACAGATACGCAGTATTTT
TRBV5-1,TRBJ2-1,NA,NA,CASSLFPSGPYNEQFF,TGCGCCAGCAGCTTGTTCCCCTCGGGGCCCTACAATGAGCAGTTCTTC
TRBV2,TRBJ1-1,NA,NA,CASREYPGTEAFF,TGTGCCAGCAGGGAGTACCCAGGGACTGAAGCTTTCTTT
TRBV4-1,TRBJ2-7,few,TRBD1,CASSQDGDRGNEQYF,TGCGCCAGCAGCCAAGATGGGGACAGGGGGAACGAGCAGTACTTC
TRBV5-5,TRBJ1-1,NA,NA,CASSLGLGAPNTEAFF,TGTGCCAGCAGCTTGGGTTTGGGGGCCCCGAACACTGAAGCTTTCTTT
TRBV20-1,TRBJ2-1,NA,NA,CSARDRDRGYNEQFF,TGCAGTGCTAGAGACCGGGACCGAGGATACAATGAGCAGTTCTTC
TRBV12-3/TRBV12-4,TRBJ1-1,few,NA,CASSPSKGSLNTEAFF,TGTGCCAGCAGTCCCTCGAAGGGCTCCTTGAACACTGAAGCTTTCTTT
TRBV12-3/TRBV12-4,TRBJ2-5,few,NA,CASSPTLKTGLQETQYF,TGTGCCAGCAGTCCTACCCTCAAAACAGGCTTACAAGAGACCCAGTACTTC
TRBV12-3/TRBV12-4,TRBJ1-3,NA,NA,CASSLLGGTGNTIYF,TGTGCCAGCAGTTTATTGGGAGGGACTGGAAACACCATATATTTT
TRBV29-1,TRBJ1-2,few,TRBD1,CSGRGHNYGYTF,TGCAGCGGCAGGGGGCATAACTATGGCTACACCTTC
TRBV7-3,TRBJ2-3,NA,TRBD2,CASSPRVAGTDTQYF,TGTGCCAGCAGCCCTCGGGTAGCGGGGACAGATACGCAGTATTTT
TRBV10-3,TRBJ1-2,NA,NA,CAISDRDYGYTF,TGTGCCATCAGCGACAGAGACTATGGCTACACCTTC
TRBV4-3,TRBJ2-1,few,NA,CASSHSGWENEQFF,TGCGCCAGCAGCCACTCAGGGTGGGAGAATGAGCAGTTCTTC
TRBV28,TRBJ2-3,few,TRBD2,CASSGGGALDTQYF,TGTGCCAGCAGTGGCGGGGGGGCCCTAGATACGCAGTATTTT
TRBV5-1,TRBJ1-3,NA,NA,CASSLGAANSGNTIYF,TGCGCCAGCAGCTTGGGTGCGGCTAACTCTGGAAACACCATATATTTT
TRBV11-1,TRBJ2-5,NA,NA,CASSPKDAKETQYF,TGTGCCAGCAGCCCTAAGGACGCCAAAGAGACCCAGTACTTC
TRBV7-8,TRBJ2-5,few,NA,CASSLFGTRQETQYF,TGTGCCAGCAGCTTATTCGGGACAAGACAAGAGACCCAGTACTTC
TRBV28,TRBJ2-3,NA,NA,CASSRLLDSQTPDTQYF,TGTGCCAGCAGTCGGCTCCTGGACAGCCAGACTCCAGATACGCAGTATTTT
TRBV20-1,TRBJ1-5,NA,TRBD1,CSAGTGRVQPQHF,TGCAGTGCCGGGACAGGGCGGGTTCAGCCCCAGCATTTT
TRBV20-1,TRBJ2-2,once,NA,CSARGWGHRTGELFF,TGCAGCGCTCGGGGGTGGGGGCATAGGACCGGGGAGCTGTTTTTT
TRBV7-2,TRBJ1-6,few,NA,CASSLETVNSPLHF,TGTGCCAGCAGCTTGGAGACAGTTAATTCACCCCTCCACTTT
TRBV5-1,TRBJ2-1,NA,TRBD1,CASSQTRTGGDSYNEQFF,TGCGCCAGCAGCCAGACTCGGACAGGGGGCGACTCCTACAATGAGCAGTTCTTC
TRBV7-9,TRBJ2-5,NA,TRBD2,CASSLAEGLAVVGTQYF,TGTGCCAGCAGCTTAGCCGAGGGACTAGCGGTAGTTGGAACCCAGTACTTC
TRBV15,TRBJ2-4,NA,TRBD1,CATSRGDSKNIQYF,TGTGCCACCAGCAGAGGGGACAGTAAAAACATTCAGTACTTC
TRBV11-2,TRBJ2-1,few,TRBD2,CASSLVPAGANEQFF,TGTGCCAGCAGCTTAGTCCCAGCGGGGGCGAATGAGCAGTTCTTC
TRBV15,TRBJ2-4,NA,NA,CATSPQGGQLAKNIQYF,TGTGCCACCAGCCCCCAGGGGGGCCAGCTAGCCAAAAACATTCAGTACTTC
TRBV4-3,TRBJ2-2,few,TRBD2,CASSRIRDYSTGELFF,TGCGCCAGCAGCCGAATTAGGGACTACTCCACCGGGGAGCTGTTTTTT
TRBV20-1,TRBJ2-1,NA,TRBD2,CSAATSATNNEQFF,TGCAGTGCAGCAACTAGCGCAACCAACAATGAGCAGTTCTTC
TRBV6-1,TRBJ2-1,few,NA,CASSLRGSNEQFF,TGTGCCAGCAGCCTAAGAGGCTCCAATGAGCAGTTCTTC
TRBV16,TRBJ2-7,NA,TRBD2,CASSQSGGGPSSYEQYF,TGTGCCAGCAGTCAGTCGGGCGGGGGGCCGAGCTCCTACGAGCAGTACTTC
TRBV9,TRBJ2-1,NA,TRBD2,CASSVAWTSGGAYNEQFF,TGTGCCAGCAGCGTAGCCTGGACTAGCGGGGGAGCCTACAATGAGCAGTTCTTC
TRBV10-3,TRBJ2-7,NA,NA,CAISESTRAGNSLQAYEQYF,TGTGCCATCAGTGAGTCGACTCGGGCGGGGAACTCTCTCCAGGCCTACGAGCAGTACTTC
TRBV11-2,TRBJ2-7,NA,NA,CASSLMRQVGEQYF,TGTGCCAGCAGCCTTATGAGACAGGTCGGCGAGCAGTACTTC
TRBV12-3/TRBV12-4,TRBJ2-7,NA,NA,CASSLAKTRNEQYF,TGTGCCAGCAGTTTAGCGAAAACACGAAACGAGCAGTACTTC
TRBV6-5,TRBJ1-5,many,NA,CASSYSVNQPQHF,TGTGCCAGCAGTTACTCGGTGAATCAGCCCCAGCATTTT
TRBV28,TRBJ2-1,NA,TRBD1,CASRDRGPYNEQFF,TGTGCCAGTCGCGACAGGGGGCCCTACAATGAGCAGTTCTTC
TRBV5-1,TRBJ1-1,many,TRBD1,CASSLTGGNTEAFF,TGCGCCAGCAGCTTGACAGGGGGGAACACTGAAGCTTTCTTT
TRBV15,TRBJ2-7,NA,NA,CATSRVADSYFYEQYF,TGTGCCACCAGCAGAGTCGCGGACAGTTATTTCTACGAGCAGTACTTC
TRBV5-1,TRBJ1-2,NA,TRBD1,CASSLATGSHYGYTF,TGCGCCAGCAGCTTGGCGACAGGGTCCCACTATGGCTACACCTTC
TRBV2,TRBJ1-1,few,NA,CASRGWLDTEAFF,TGTGCCAGCAGAGGGTGGTTGGACACTGAAGCTTTCTTT
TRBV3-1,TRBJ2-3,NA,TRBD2,CASTRVDRLAGEDTQYF,TGTGCCAGCACCCGGGTGGATAGGCTAGCGGGGGAGGATACGCAGTATTTT
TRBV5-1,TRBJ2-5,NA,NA,CASSLGLVQGETQYF,TGCGCCAGCAGCTTGGGGCTAGTCCAAGGGGAGACCCAGTACTTC
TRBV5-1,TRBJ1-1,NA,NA,CASSRDGADPNTEAFF,TGCGCCAGCAGTCGGGATGGGGCGGACCCCAACACTGAAGCTTTCTTT
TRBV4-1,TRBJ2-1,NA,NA,CASSQLHGSYNEQFF,TGCGCCAGCAGCCAGTTACACGGGTCCTACAATGAGCAGTTCTTC
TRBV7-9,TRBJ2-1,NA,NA,CASSQGASRVRREQFF,TGTGCCAGCAGCCAAGGCGCTAGCAGGGTACGGCGGGAGCAGTTCTTC
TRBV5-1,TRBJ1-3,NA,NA,CASSLDQGNTIYF,TGCGCCAGCAGCTTGGATCAGGGAAACACCATATATTTT
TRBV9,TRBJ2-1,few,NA,CASSVAGTVYNEQFF,TGTGCCAGCAGCGTAGCGGGGACTGTTTACAATGAGCAGTTCTTC
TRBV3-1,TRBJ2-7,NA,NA,CASSRYQGSYEQYF,TGTGCCAGCAGCCGATACCAGGGATCCTACGAGCAGTACTTC
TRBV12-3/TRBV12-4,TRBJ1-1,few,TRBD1,CASSLQPPRGRTEAFF,TGTGCCAGCAGTTTACAACCCCCCAGGGGGCGTACTGAAGCTTTCTTT
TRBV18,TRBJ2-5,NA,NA,CASSPSTETQYF,TGTGCCAGCTCACCCAGTACAGAGACCCAGTACTTC
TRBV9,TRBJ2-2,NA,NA,CASSFPLYPVPNTGELFF,TGTGCCAGCAGCTTCCCCCTGTACCCCGTCCCTAACACCGGGGAGCTGTTTTTT
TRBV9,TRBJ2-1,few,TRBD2,CASSVGSSGGTEQFF,TGTGCCAGCAGCGTAGGGAGTAGCGGGGGCACCGAGCAGTTCTTC
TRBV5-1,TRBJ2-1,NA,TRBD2,CASSLIPPGLAGGRSYNEQFF,TGCGCCAGCAGCTTGATACCACCGGGACTAGCGGGGGGTCGATCATACAATGAGCAGTTCTTC
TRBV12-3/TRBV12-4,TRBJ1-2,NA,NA,CASSFQTGNYGYTF,TGTGCCAGCAGTTTCCAGACAGGCAACTATGGCTACACCTTC
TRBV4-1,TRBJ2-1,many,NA,CASSQEGSSYNEQFF,TGCGCCAGCAGCCAAGAAGGGAGCTCCTACAATGAGCAGTTCTTC